This T cell receptor (beta chain) was found in a study of CD8+CD57+ T cells in acquired aplastic anemia. Study-wide background: The sorted CD4+ and CD8+ cells yielded an average approximately 3.2 ug of DNA. Regarding the study as a whole: Roughly 31 CD8+ CDR3 sequences were shared between patients and controls.

TCR beta VDJ and CDR3 profiling used genomic DNA as template. TCRdb independently ran MiXCR on the reads; one entry per CDR3 protein. This sample carries a few hundred thousand distinct CDR3 sequences, roughly 64% of them seen once, and the ten largest clones take 4%. The CDR3 spans 14 residues. The germline V gene has CDR1 DFQATT and CDR2 SNEGSKA (reference sequence). This clonotype appeared many times. The antigen is not known. A junction boundary mismatches the germline segment, possibly from a read error. The chain uses TRBV20-1 and TRBJ2-2; 9 bases are a match to TRBD2. Sequencing was performed on sorted CD4+, CD8+, or CD8+CD57+ T cells (not recorded which) from PBMCs. The source is a human donor in good health, serving as a control. DNA of the CDR3: TGCAGTGCCAGAGCGGGGGGAGGCACCGGGGAGCTGTTTTTT. Translated, it gives CSARAGGGTGELFF.